The 13 T cell receptor beta chains in this list originate from one sample, sequenced in a study of blood T cell repertoires in COVID-19 (dated by TCRdb to 2019 to 2021). The protocol used for the library was the immunoSEQ multiplex PCR assay. Not all clones reach the TCRdb copy of this immuneACCESS table, which keeps in-frame sequences only. Checked studies attribute under half of the gap to unresolved V genes and leave the rest unexplained. The table for this sample lists around 150,000 clones; 70% to 80% of them were counted only once. In total, the top ten clones hold roughly 10% of the sample. The material sequenced was peripheral blood. These receptors all stem from a woman aged 45-60 years with active or convalescent COVID-19.

There are many counts of this clone. The chain joins TRBV15 to TRBJ1-1, with D maybe TRBD1 (5 bases). V lost 3 bases and J 1 base, leaving 9 bases between the germline ends. CDR1 LNHNV and CDR2 YYDKDF come from the germline V gene (reference sequence). The CDR3 extends over 14 amino acids. CDR3 sequence: CATSSLRGNTEAFF. As DNA, the CDR3 is TGTGCCACCAGCAGCCTTAGGGGGAACACTGAAGCTTTCTTT.

The V and J genes are TRBV5-6 and TRBJ2-1; D gene unclear. Deletions cut 2 bases from V and 3 bases from J, with 6 bases between. CDR1 and CDR2 (germline): SGHDT, YYEEEE. CDR3 size: 13 residues. The chain's CDR3 is CASSFLSYNEQFF. The DNA for the CDR3 is TGTGCCAGCAGCTTTTTGAGCTACAATGAGCAGTTCTTC.

The chain couples TRBV28 to TRBJ2-1; 11 bases fit TRBD2. This CDR3 is 16 amino acids long. J gave up 4 bases and V 6 bases, and 8 bases lay outside the gene matches. Germline V CDR1 and CDR2: MDHEN, SYDVKM. The CDR3 loop reads CASSSSGRNPYNEQFF. For the CDR3, the DNA is TGTGCCAGCAGCTCTAGCGGGAGGAACCCTTACAATGAGCAGTTCTTC. The entire variable domain, with the rest obtained from reference TRBV28 and TRBJ2-1, is as follows: DVKVTQSSRYLVKRTGEKVFLECVQDMDHENMFWYRQDPGLGLRLIYFSYDVKMKEKGDIPEGYSVSREKKERFSLILESASTNQTSMYLCASSSSGRNPYNEQFFGPGTRLTVL.

The chain recombines TRBV19 with TRBJ1-5; TRBD1 might be the D (6 bases). Germline CDR1 LNHDA, CDR2 SQIVND (reference sequence). V was cut by 7 bases and J by 5 bases, with 21 bases left in between. This CDR3 spans 16 amino acids. The CDR3 protein is CASTLVGAGADQPQHF. The CDR3, as DNA: TGTGCCAGTACTCTCGTGGGAGCGGGGGCGGATCAGCCCCAGCATTTT.

This chain links TRBV5-1 with TRBJ2-3, with 10 bases lining up with TRBD2. CDR1 SGHRS and CDR2 YFSETQ come from the germline V gene. J lost 3 bases, V lost 5 bases, and 6 bases had no gene match. This CDR3 spans 15 amino acids. CDR3 protein: CASRGGTSVTDTQYF. CDR3 bases: TGCGCCAGCAGAGGCGGGACTAGCGTAACAGATACGCAGTATTTT. The whole variable domain, filled in from reference TRBV5-1 and TRBJ2-3, reads KAGVTQTPRYLIKTRGQQVTLSCSPISGHRSVSWYQQTPGQGLQFLFEYFSETQRNKGNFPGRFSGRQFSNSRSEMNVSTLELGDSALYLCASRGGTSVTDTQYFGPGTRLTVL.

V is TRBV3-1 (or the pseudogene TRBV3-2) and J is TRBJ2-2, with 7 bases fitting TRBD2. J lost 5 bases, V lost 0 bases, and 9 bases had no gene match. In germline, CDR1 is LGHDT, CDR2 YNNKEL (reference sequence). The CDR3 loop spans 17 amino acids. The CDR3 region has the DNA TGTGCCAGCAGCCAAGATTGGCTAGCGGAGGGTACCGGGGAGCTGTTTTTT. It is translated as CASSQDWLAEGTGELFF.

The CDR3 reads CASSPGENQPQHF. In nucleotides, the CDR3 is TGTGCCAGCAGCCCCGGGGAAAATCAGCCCCAGCATTTT. The V call is TRBV12-3 or TRBV12-4, the J call TRBJ1-5, with unresolved D. The CDR3 is 13 residues long. V was clipped by 6 bases and J by 4 bases, with 10 bases between them.

The rearrangement links TRBV5-6 to TRBJ1-2; D is perhaps TRBD1 (5 bases). The CDR3 runs to 13 residues. The V gene lost 0 bases and the J gene lost 6 bases, with 9 bases spanning the gap. Germline CDR1 reads SGHDT; CDR2 reads YYEEEE. For the CDR3, the DNA is TGTGCCAGCAGCTTGGAGGGGATGAATGGCTACACCTTC. Its protein is CASSLEGMNGYTF.

This clone has a single count. The chain recombines TRBV19 with TRBJ1-3; TRBD1 matches at 7 bases. This CDR3 has 14 amino acids. Germline CDR1 LNHDA, CDR2 SQIVND (reference sequence). The J segment lost 0 bases and the V segment lost 9 bases, leaving 5 bases of the junction unmatched. The CDR3 sequence is CASRDSFSGNTIYF. The CDR3 DNA is TGTGCCAGCCGGGACAGCTTCTCTGGAAACACCATATATTTT.

The chain combines TRBV30 with TRBJ1-3; no reliable D call. Deletions cut 8 bases from V and 4 bases from J, with 12 bases between. CDR1 is GTSNPN and CDR2 is SVGIG in the germline V gene (reference sequence). The CDR3 contains 12 residues. The CDR3 region is CAMIPRGNTIYF. The CDR3 DNA reads TGTGCCATGATCCCGCGGGGAAACACCATATATTTT.

This chain joins TRBV21-1 and TRBJ2-2; the table's D call TRBD2 went unverified against the DNA. TRBV21-1 corresponds to a pseudogene. The CDR3 has 14 residues. The CDR3, as DNA: TGTGCCAGCAGCAGCCATTTGGAGGGCCGGGAGCTGTTTTTT. This codes for CASSSHLEGRELFF.

This clone is a singleton in its sample. In DNA form, the CDR3 reads TGCAGTGCTACCCCAGGGGCGGATACGCAGTATTTT. Translating it yields CSATPGADTQYF. The chain couples TRBV29-1 to TRBJ2-3; perhaps TRBD1 as D (6 bases). Per germline, CDR1 SQVTM and CDR2 ANQGSEA. The CDR3 totals 12 residues.

The CDR3 reads CASSLDLKGDNEQFF. Here the CDR3 DNA reads TGTGCCAGCAGCTTAGATTTAAAGGGGGACAATGAGCAGTTCTTC. V gene TRBV11-2 combines with J gene TRBJ2-1, with a tentative D call TRBD1 (6 bases). Trimming removed 0 bases at V and 5 bases at J, with 11 bases between. Germline CDR1 reads SGHAT; CDR2 reads FQNNGV. The CDR3 loop spans 15 amino acids.